The 25 T cell receptor beta chains below were found in one sample sequenced in a study of blood T cell repertoires in COVID-19. Clones were read by immunoSEQ multiplex PCR, and TCRdb kept only the in-frame ones, dropping some. The table has 87,000 or so clones, about nine tenths seen once; the top ten hold under 3%. What was sequenced was peripheral blood. The receptor source for this set is a woman in her forties or fifties with active or convalescent COVID-19.

The chain recombines TRBV18 with TRBJ2-7; D is uncertain. Per the germline V gene, CDR1 is KGHSH and CDR2 is LQKENI. The CDR3 runs to 13 residues. Trimming shortened V by 6 bases and J by 9 bases, and 18 bases separated the two germline ends. The DNA of the CDR3 is TGTGCCAGCTCCCCCAATCCTTCTCGGTTGCAGTACTTC. Residues: CASSPNPSRLQYF.

This clone was counted a few times. The chain employs TRBV4-1 and TRBJ1-5, with D unclear. This CDR3 contains 17 residues. Trimming removed 0 bases from V and 0 bases from J, with 12 bases in between. Germline V gene data show CDR1 as MGHRA and CDR2 as YSYEKL. Written as DNA, the CDR3 is TGCGCCAGCAGCCAAGAAGAGGAGGGATATAGCAATCAGCCCCAGCATTTT. Translated, it gives CASSQEEEGYSNQPQHF.

The chain carries TRBV7-6 and TRBJ1-2; 10 bases map to TRBD1. J gave up 4 bases and V 5 bases, and 4 bases lay outside the gene matches. The germline V gene has CDR1 SGHVS and CDR2 FNYEAQ. The CDR3 totals 14 residues. The CDR3 spells CASSPDRGPYGYTF. CDR3 nucleotides: TGTGCCAGCAGCCCAGACAGGGGGCCCTATGGCTACACCTTC.

CDR3 amino acids: CASSLGQGAYGYTF. CDR3 DNA sequence: TGTGCCAGCAGTCTCGGACAGGGGGCCTATGGCTACACCTTC. J is TRBJ1-2 and V is TRBV6-6; TRBD1 aligns across 11 bases. Per the germline V gene, CDR1 is MNHNY and CDR2 is SVGAGI (reference sequence). This CDR3 has 14 amino acids. The V gene end was trimmed by 5 bases and the J gene end by 4 bases; junction bases not matched to a gene: 3.

J is TRBJ1-4 and V is TRBV3-1 (or the pseudogene TRBV3-2); D unresolved. The CDR3 is made up of 12 amino acids. Germline lookup yields CDR1 LGHDT and CDR2 YNNKEL (reference sequence). The V and J ends lost 3 bases and 8 bases respectively, with 7 bases between them. CDR3 in DNA: TGTGCCAGCAGCCATGCCCAGGAAAAACTGTTTTTT. It translates to CASSHAQEKLFF.

This clone showed up just a few times. The genes are TRBV6-1 and TRBJ2-7; no clear D gene. Germline V gives CDR1 MNHNS, CDR2 SASEGT. CDR3 length equals 15 residues. The ends were cut back, 1 base at V and 2 bases at J, with 12 bases in the middle. The DNA of the CDR3 is TGTGCCAGCAGTGAAGTTCTGTGGCATACCTACGAGCAGTACTTC. It translates to CASSEVLWHTYEQYF.

This sequence joins TRBV7-2 and TRBJ1-1, with TRBD1 matching 9 bases. This CDR3 is built from 18 residues. The V gene's germline CDR1 is SGHTA and CDR2 FQGNSA. V was pared by 0 bases and J by 0 bases, with 8 bases of the junction left unmatched. CDR3 DNA sequence: TGTGCCAGCAGCTTAGCGTGGCGTGGGACAGGGTTGAACACTGAAGCTTTCTTT. Translating gives CASSLAWRGTGLNTEAFF.

This clone occurred once. J is TRBJ2-4 and V is TRBV5-4; D is uncertain. Germline loops: CDR1 SGHNT, CDR2 YYREEE (reference sequence). The CDR3 covers 15 residues. Trimming removed 2 bases from V and 1 base from J, with 10 bases in between. CDR3 amino acids: CASSLDQAAKNIQYF. CDR3 bases: TGTGCCAGCAGCTTAGACCAGGCGGCCAAAAACATTCAGTACTTC.

This chain links TRBV10-3 with TRBJ2-3; tentative D call: TRBD2 (6 bases). CDR1 ENHRY and CDR2 SYGVKD come from the germline V gene. V lost 0 bases and J lost 4, with 17 bases in between. The CDR3 consists of 17 residues. In DNA, the CDR3 is TGTGCCATCAGTGAGTCGTCAACTAGCCGGGTCGCAGATACGCAGTATTTT. Encoded protein: CAISESSTSRVADTQYF.

The rearrangement links TRBV3-1 (or the pseudogene TRBV3-2) to TRBJ1-2; a possible D gene is TRBD1 (5 bases). The CDR3 length is 15 residues. Trimming pared 4 bases from V and 2 bases from J, leaving 14 bases between. Germline CDR1 reads LGHDT; CDR2 reads YNNKEL (reference sequence). The CDR3 DNA is TGTGCCAGCAGCCCCCCCGGAGGGGTGAACTATGGCTACACCTTC. This sequence encodes CASSPPGGVNYGYTF.

Here the CDR3 reads CASSLLGGGVGNGYTF. The CDR3, as DNA: TGTGCAAGTTCTTTACTAGGGGGCGGGGTGGGTAATGGCTACACCTTC. This chain connects TRBV12-2 to TRBJ1-2; the table names TRBD1, a call not compared with the DNA. TRBV12-2 is a listed pseudogene. This CDR3 is built from 16 residues.

V is TRBV6-1 and J is TRBJ2-7, with 10 bases matching TRBD1. The V and J ends lost 1 base and 2 bases, in that order; junction bases with no gene match: 2. The germline V gene encodes CDR1 MNHNS and CDR2 SASEGT. CDR3 size: 15 residues. CDR3 nucleotides: TGTGCCAGCAGTGAAGGACAGGGGGCGGCCTACGAGCAGTACTTC. It yields the protein CASSEGQGAAYEQYF.

Here the CDR3 DNA reads TGTGCCAGCAGGTCTTTCGGTGACTATGGCTACACCTTC. Protein sequence: CASRSFGDYGYTF. The V and J genes are TRBV5-6 and TRBJ1-2; D is unresolved. V dropped 5 bases and J dropped 3 bases, with 11 bases sitting between them. Germline values: CDR1 SGHDT, CDR2 YYEEEE. CDR3 length: 13 amino acids. Full variable domain (remainder filled in from reference TRBV5-6 and TRBJ1-2): DAGVTQSPTHLIKTRGQQVTLRCSPKSGHDTVSWYQQALGQGPQFIFQYYEEEERQRGNFPDRFSGHQFPNYSSELNVNALLLGDSALYLCASRSFGDYGYTFGSGTRLTVV.

The CDR3 loop reads CALRGGGETEAFF. As DNA, the CDR3 is TGTGCCCTGCGGGGGGGCGGAGAGACTGAAGCTTTCTTT. V is TRBV10-3 and J is TRBJ1-1; D perhaps matches TRBD1 (6 bases). The germline V and J ends were trimmed by 11 bases and 5 bases, with 18 bases remaining between them. Germline V gene lookup returns CDR1 ENHRY and CDR2 SYGVKD. CDR3 length: 13 residues.

The chain is built from TRBV7-8 and TRBJ2-3, with TRBD2 as a possible D gene (6 bases). The germline gives CDR1 SGHVS, CDR2 FQNEAQ. Trimming left V 3 bases short and J 2 bases short, with 15 bases between. The CDR3 is made up of 16 amino acids. The CDR3 loop is CASSLFPSEITDTQYF. The DNA of the CDR3 is TGTGCCAGCAGCTTGTTTCCTAGCGAGATCACAGATACGCAGTATTTT.

V usage is TRBV5-1 and J usage is TRBJ2-5; 12 nucleotides align to TRBD2. The CDR3 is made up of 17 amino acids. J gave up 4 bases and V 4 bases, and 11 bases lay outside the gene matches. Germline V gene data show CDR1 as SGHRS and CDR2 as YFSETQ. In DNA, the CDR3 is TGCGCCAGCAGCCGGGCGGCTAGCGGGGGGGCCTCAGAGACCCAGTACTTC. Protein sequence: CASSRAASGGASETQYF.

The rearrangement uses TRBV18 and TRBJ2-7, with TRBD1 identical over 9 bases. Germline CDR1 reads KGHSH; CDR2 reads LQKENI. The V and J ends lost 3 bases and 0 bases, in that order; junction bases with no gene match: 3. The CDR3 covers 15 residues. The CDR3 sequence: CASSPGTGSSYEQYF. The DNA of the CDR3 is TGTGCCAGCTCACCTGGGACAGGGAGCTCCTACGAGCAGTACTTC. The full variable domain, rest sourced from reference TRBV18 and TRBJ2-7, is NAGVMQNPRHLVRRRGQEARLRCSPMKGHSHVYWYRQLPEEGLKFMVYLQKENIIDESGMPKERFSAEFPKEGPSILRIQQVVRGDSAAYFCASSPGTGSSYEQYFGPGTRLTVT.

This rearrangement joins TRBV18 to TRBJ2-7, with TRBD1 matching over 8 bases. J was trimmed by 7 bases and V by 5 bases; bases with no gene match: 10. The CDR3 runs 14 residues. Germline-derived CDR1 and CDR2 are KGHSH and LQKENI. The chain's CDR3 is CASSSGQASFEQYF. In DNA form, the CDR3 reads TGTGCCAGCTCATCGGGACAGGCAAGCTTTGAGCAGTACTTC. Complete variable domain (other parts from reference TRBV18 and TRBJ2-7): NAGVMQNPRHLVRRRGQEARLRCSPMKGHSHVYWYRQLPEEGLKFMVYLQKENIIDESGMPKERFSAEFPKEGPSILRIQQVVRGDSAAYFCASSSGQASFEQYFGPGTRLTVT.

The rearrangement links TRBV5-6 to TRBJ2-7; the D gene is possibly TRBD1 (5 bases). The germline gives CDR1 SGHDT, CDR2 YYEEEE. This CDR3 spans 15 amino acids. The ends were cut back, 1 base at V and 3 bases at J, with 14 bases in the middle. CDR3 sequence (DNA): TGTGCCAGCAGCTTGCGGCAGGGCATGGGCTACGAGCAGTACTTC. It encodes CASSLRQGMGYEQYF.

The rearrangement joins TRBV13 to TRBJ1-1; D perhaps matches TRBD1 (6 bases). The germline V gene has CDR1 PRHDT and CDR2 FYEKMQ (reference sequence). V shed 3 bases and J shed 1 base, with 9 bases lying between them. The CDR3 covers 14 residues. The CDR3 region has the DNA TGTGCCAGCAGCTTGGGCAGGGGGAACACTGAAGCTTTCTTT. Residues: CASSLGRGNTEAFF.

V usage is TRBV11-3 and J usage is TRBJ2-3; TRBD2 might be the D (6 bases). The CDR3 sequence is 13 residues long. Trimming removed 2 bases at V and 6 bases at J, with 9 bases between. Germline loops: CDR1 SGHNT, CDR2 YENEEA. The CDR3 nucleotides read TGTGCCAGCAGCTTAACGGCGGGGGATACGCAGTATTTT. It yields the protein CASSLTAGDTQYF. Full variable domain (rest looked up from reference TRBV11-3 and TRBJ2-3): EAGVVQSPRYKIIEKKQPVAFWCNPISGHNTLYWYLQNLGQGPELLIRYENEEAVDDSQLPKDRFSAERLKGVDSTLKIQPAELGDSAVYLCASSLTAGDTQYFGPGTRLTVL.

The chain is built from TRBV29-1 and TRBJ2-7, with 7 bases lining up with TRBD1. J lost 2 bases, V lost 5 bases, and 3 bases had no gene match. The CDR3 is 12 residues long. Germline lookup yields CDR1 SQVTM and CDR2 ANQGSEA. The CDR3 DNA reads as TGCAGCGTTCTAACAGGGGCCTACGAGCAGTACTTC. Protein: CSVLTGAYEQYF.

The chain joins TRBV7-2 to TRBJ1-1; TRBD1 aligns across 8 bases. Germline V CDR1 and CDR2: SGHTA, FQGNSA. The CDR3 is 14 amino acids. Germline trimming cut 1 base from V and 11 bases from J; bases unmatched to any gene: 9. CDR3 protein: CASSLVQGQVAAFF. The CDR3 DNA sequence: TGTGCCAGCAGCTTAGTACAGGGACAGGTTGCGGCTTTCTTT.

The chain carries TRBV12-3 or TRBV12-4 and TRBJ1-2, with D hard to call. The germline V and J ends were trimmed by 5 bases and 3 bases, with 7 bases remaining between them. The CDR3 contains 12 residues. The CDR3 here is CASSATYYGYTF. Here the CDR3 DNA reads TGTGCCAGCAGTGCCACATACTATGGCTACACCTTC.

This clone was picked up a small number of times. The CDR3 DNA reads TGTGCCAGCAGTTACGGACAGGGAGGTGAAGCTTTCTTT. Translating it yields CASSYGQGGEAFF. This chain uses TRBV27 with TRBJ1-1; TRBD1 matches at 8 bases. Trimming cost V 4 bases and J 7 bases; bases outside gene matches: 5. Germline V gene data show CDR1 as MNHEY and CDR2 as SMNVEV (reference sequence). This CDR3 spans 13 amino acids.